The entry that follows covers one T cell receptor (beta chain) sequence. The data originate from a study of blood T cell repertoires in COVID-19. Study summary: The analysed material was cDNA or gDNA that came from T cells, B-cell-depleted T cells, or PBMCs.

In the authors' methods: Estimation of nucleated cell counts was performed using reference gene primer amplification. Profiling relied on immunoSEQ multiplex PCR, and the TCRdb table lists in-frame clones only, not all of them. V and J calls and clone size come straight from that table; D and trimming were deduced from the DNA. The table has 200,000 to 300,000 clones, 85% seen once. This CDR3 is 15 amino acids long. The V and J ends lost 8 bases and 5 bases, in that order; junction bases with no gene match: 12. The V gene's germline CDR1 is ENHRY and CDR2 SYGVKD. The genes are TRBV10-3 and TRBJ2-5; 9 bases fit TRBD2. Sequencing was performed on peripheral blood. This TCR came from a woman aged 60-70 years with active or convalescent COVID-19. CDR3 DNA sequence: TGTGCCATCGGTGGTCAAGCGGGGGGTGTTGAGACCCAGTACTTC. Protein sequence: CAIGGQAGGVETQYF.